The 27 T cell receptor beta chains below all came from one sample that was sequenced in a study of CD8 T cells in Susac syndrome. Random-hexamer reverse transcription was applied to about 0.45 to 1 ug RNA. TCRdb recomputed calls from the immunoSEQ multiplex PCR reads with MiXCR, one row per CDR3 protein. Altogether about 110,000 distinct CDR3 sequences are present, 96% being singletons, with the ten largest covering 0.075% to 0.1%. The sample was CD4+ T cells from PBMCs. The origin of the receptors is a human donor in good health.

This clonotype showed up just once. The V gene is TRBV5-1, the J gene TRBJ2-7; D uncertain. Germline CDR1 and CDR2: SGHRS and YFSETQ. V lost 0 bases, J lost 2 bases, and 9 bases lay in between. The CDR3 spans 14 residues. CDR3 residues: CASSLESAAYEQYF. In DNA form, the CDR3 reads TGCGCCAGCAGCTTGGAATCAGCAGCCTACGAGCAGTACTTC.

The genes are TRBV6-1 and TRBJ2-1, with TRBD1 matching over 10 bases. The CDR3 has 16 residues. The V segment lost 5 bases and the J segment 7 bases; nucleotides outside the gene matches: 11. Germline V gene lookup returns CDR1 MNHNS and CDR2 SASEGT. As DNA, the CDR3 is TGTGCCAGCAGTCAGGGGACAGGGGATGGTAATAATGAGCAGTTCTTC. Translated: CASSQGTGDGNNEQFF.

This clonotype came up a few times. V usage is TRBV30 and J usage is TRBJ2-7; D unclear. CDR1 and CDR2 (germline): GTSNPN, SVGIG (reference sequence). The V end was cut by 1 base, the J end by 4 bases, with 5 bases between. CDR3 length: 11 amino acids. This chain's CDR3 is CAWSGQYEQYF. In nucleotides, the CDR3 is TGTGCCTGGAGTGGCCAGTACGAGCAGTACTTC.

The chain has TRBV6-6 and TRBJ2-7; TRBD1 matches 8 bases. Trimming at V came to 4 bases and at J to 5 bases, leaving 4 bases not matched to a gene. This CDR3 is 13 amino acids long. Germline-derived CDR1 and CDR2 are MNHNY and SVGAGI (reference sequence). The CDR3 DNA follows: TGTGCCAGCAGTTCCTACAGGGGGAACGAGCAGTACTTC. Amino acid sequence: CASSSYRGNEQYF.

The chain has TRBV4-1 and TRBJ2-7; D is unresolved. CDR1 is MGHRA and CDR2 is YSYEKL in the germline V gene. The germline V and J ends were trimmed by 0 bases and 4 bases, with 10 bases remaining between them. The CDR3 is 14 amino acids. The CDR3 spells CASSQDPGRYEQYF. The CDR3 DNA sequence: TGCGCCAGCAGCCAAGATCCTGGCCGATACGAGCAGTACTTC.

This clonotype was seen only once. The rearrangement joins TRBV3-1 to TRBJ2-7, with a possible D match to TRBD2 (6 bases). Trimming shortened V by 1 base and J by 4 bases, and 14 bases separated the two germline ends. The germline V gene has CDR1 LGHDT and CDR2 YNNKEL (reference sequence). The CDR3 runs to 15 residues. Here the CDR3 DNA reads TGTGCCAGCAGCCAAGGGCCGGGAGTCTTGTACGAGCAGTACTTC. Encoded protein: CASSQGPGVLYEQYF.

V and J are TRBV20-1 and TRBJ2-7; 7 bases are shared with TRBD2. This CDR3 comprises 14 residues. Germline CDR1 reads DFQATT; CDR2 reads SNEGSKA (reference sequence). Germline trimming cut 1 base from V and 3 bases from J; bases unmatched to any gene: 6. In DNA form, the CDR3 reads TGCAGTGCTAGAGTCCCTAGCGGTTACTACGAGCAGTACTTC. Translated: CSARVPSGYYEQYF.

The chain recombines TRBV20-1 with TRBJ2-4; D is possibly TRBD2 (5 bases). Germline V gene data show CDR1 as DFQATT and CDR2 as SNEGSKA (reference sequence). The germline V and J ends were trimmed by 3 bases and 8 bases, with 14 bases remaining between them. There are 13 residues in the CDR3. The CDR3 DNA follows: TGCAGTGCTAGTATCGGATCCGGGGACATTCAGTACTTC. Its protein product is CSASIGSGDIQYF.

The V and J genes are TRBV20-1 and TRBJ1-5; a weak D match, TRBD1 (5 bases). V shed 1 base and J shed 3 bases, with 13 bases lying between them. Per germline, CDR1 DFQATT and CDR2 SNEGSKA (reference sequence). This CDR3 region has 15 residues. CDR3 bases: TGCAGTGCTAGAGTACCGGGACGCGACAATCAGCCCCAGCATTTT. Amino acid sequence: CSARVPGRDNQPQHF.

CDR3 loop: CAAGHLSSYEQYF. CDR3 nucleotide sequence: TGTGCCGCGGGACACTTGAGCTCCTACGAGCAGTACTTC. The V and J genes are TRBV24-1 and TRBJ2-7; D possibly matches TRBD1 or TRBD2 (6 bases each). Per germline, CDR1 KGHDR and CDR2 SFDVKD. The ends were cut back, 12 bases at V and 0 bases at J, with 14 bases in the middle. The CDR3 covers 13 residues.

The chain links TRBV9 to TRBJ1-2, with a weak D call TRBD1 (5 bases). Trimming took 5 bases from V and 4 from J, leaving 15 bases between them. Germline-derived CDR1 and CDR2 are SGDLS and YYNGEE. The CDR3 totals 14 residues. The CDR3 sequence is CASSQAREAYGYTF. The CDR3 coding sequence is TGTGCCAGCAGTCAGGCCAGGGAGGCCTATGGCTACACCTTC.

The CDR3 bases are TGTGCCACCAGTGACACGGGGGGGACAGGGAGATTAGAGACCCAGTACTTC. Translating it yields CATSDTGGTGRLETQYF. The chain links TRBV24-1 to TRBJ2-5; a weak D match, TRBD1 (9 bases). V lost 4 bases to trimming and J lost 4 bases, with 21 bases between them. This CDR3 is 17 amino acids long. The V gene's germline CDR1 is KGHDR and CDR2 SFDVKD.

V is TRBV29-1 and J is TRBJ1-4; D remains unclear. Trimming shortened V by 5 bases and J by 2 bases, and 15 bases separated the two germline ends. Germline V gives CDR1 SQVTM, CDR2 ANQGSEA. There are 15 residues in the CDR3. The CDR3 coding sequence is TGCAGCGTTTTATTCTTGGGGTCTACTAATGAAAAACTGTTTTTT. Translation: CSVLFLGSTNEKLFF.

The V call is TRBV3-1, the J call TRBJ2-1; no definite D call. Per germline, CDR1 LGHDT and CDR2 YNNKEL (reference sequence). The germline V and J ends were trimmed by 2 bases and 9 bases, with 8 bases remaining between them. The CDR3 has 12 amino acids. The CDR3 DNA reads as TGTGCCAGCAGCCAACAGTGGACTGAGCAGTTCTTC. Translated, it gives CASSQQWTEQFF.

CDR3 sequence reads: CASSPGTRTIGELFF. CDR3 bases: TGTGCCAGCAGCCCCGGGACTAGAACCATCGGGGAGCTGTTTTTT. V is TRBV5-6 and J is TRBJ2-2, with 8 bases matching TRBD2. The CDR3 is made up of 15 amino acids. CDR1 and CDR2 from the germline V gene are SGHDT and YYEEEE. Trimming took 4 bases from V and 7 from J; bases not matched to a gene: 9.

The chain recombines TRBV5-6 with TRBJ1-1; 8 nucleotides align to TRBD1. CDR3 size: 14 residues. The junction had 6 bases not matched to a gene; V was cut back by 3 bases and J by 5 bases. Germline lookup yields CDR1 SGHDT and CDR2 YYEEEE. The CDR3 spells CASSSRQGWTEAFF. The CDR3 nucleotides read TGTGCCAGCAGCTCGCGACAGGGGTGGACTGAAGCTTTCTTT.

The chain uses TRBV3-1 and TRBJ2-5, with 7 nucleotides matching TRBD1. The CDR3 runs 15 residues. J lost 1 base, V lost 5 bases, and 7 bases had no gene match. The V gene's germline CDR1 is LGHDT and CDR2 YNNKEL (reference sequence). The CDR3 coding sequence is TGTGCCAGCAGCGACACGACAGGGTTCCAAGAGACCCAGTACTTC. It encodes CASSDTTGFQETQYF.

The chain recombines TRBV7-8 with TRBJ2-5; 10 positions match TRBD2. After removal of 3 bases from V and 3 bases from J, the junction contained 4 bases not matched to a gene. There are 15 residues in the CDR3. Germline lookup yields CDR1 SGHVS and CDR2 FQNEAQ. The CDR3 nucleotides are TGTGCCAGCAGCTTGGATGGGACTAGCGAAGAGACCCAGTACTTC. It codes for CASSLDGTSEETQYF.

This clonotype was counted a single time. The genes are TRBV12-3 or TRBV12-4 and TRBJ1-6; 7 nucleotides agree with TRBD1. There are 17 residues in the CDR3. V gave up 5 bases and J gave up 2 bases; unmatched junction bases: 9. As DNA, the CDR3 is TGTGCCAGCAGTCCCGACAGGGTGCGGACCTATAATTCACCCCTCCACTTT. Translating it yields CASSPDRVRTYNSPLHF.

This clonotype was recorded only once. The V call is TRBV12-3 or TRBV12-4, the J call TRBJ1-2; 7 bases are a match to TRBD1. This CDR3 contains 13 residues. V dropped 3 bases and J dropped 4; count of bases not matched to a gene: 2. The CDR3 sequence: CASSFRQGYGYTF. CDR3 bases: TGTGCCAGCAGTTTTAGACAGGGCTATGGCTACACCTTC.

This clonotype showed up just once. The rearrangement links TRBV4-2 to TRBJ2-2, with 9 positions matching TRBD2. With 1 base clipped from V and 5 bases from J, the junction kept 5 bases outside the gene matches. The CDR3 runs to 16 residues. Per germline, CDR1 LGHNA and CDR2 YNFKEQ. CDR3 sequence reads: CASSQGASGVTGELFF. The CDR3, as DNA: TGTGCCAGCAGCCAAGGAGCTAGCGGGGTTACCGGGGAGCTGTTTTTT.

CDR3: CASSIWTDYGYTF. The CDR3 DNA follows: TGTGCCAGTAGTATTTGGACAGACTATGGCTACACCTTC. The chain is built from TRBV19 and TRBJ1-2; D is possibly TRBD1 (6 bases). The CDR3 totals 13 residues. The ends were cut back, 3 bases at V and 3 bases at J, with 8 bases in the middle. Germline loops: CDR1 LNHDA, CDR2 SQIVND (reference sequence).

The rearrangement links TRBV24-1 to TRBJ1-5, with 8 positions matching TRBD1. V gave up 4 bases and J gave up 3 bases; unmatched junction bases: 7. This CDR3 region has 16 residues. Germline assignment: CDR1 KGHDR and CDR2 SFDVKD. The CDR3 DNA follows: TGTGCCACCAGTGACAGCAAACAGGGGGACAATCAGCCCCAGCATTTT. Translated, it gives CATSDSKQGDNQPQHF.

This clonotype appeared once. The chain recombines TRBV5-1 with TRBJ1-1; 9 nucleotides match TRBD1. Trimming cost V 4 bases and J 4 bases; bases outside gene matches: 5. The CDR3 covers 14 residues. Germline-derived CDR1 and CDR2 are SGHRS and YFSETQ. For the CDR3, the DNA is TGCGCCAGCAGCCCGCGGGACAGGGTCACTGAAGCTTTCTTT. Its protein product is CASSPRDRVTEAFF.

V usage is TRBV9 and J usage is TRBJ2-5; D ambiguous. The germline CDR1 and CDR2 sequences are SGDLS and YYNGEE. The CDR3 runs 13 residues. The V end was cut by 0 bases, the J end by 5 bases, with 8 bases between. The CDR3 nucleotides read TGTGCCAGCAGCGTAGACGGGTCGGAGACCCAGTACTTC. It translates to CASSVDGSETQYF.

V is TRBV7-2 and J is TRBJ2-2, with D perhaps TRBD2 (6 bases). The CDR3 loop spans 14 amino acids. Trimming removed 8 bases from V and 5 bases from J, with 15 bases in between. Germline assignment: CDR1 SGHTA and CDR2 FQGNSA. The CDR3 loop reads CASGRDSLTGELFF. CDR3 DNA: TGTGCCAGCGGGCGGGACTCCCTAACCGGGGAGCTGTTTTTT.

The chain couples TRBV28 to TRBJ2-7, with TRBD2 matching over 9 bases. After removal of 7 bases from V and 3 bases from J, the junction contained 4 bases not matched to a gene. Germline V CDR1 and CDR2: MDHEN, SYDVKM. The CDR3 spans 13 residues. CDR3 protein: CASTLRGGYEQYF. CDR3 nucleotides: TGTGCCAGCACCCTGCGGGGGGGCTACGAGCAGTACTTC.